A single sample gave rise to the 19 T cell receptor beta chains below, sequenced in a study of shared T cell receptors in the human thymus. Repertoires were generated with immunoSEQ multiplex PCR, while TCRdb's copy carries only in-frame clones and drops some. The sample lists 55,000 to 75,000 clones, nearly 95% seen once, with less than 0.04% in the top ten. Sequencing was done on a sample of thymocytes. The receptor source for this set is a human donor.

This clone occurred once. The chain links TRBV4-3 to TRBJ1-1; the match to TRBD1 covers 9 bases. From germline, CDR1 is LGHNA and CDR2 YSLEER. The CDR3 sequence is 16 residues long. Trimming cost V 2 bases and J 7 bases; bases outside gene matches: 11. CDR3 bases: TGCGCCAGCAGCCAACCCAATACAGGGGGCGGCTATGAAGCTTTCTTT. This translates into CASSQPNTGGGYEAFF.

V is TRBV4-3 and J is TRBJ2-3; a weak D match, TRBD1 (6 bases). Germline loops: CDR1 LGHNA, CDR2 YSLEER. This CDR3 has 17 residues. Trimming removed 0 bases at V and 0 bases at J, with 13 bases between. The CDR3 is CASSQEPGTTSTDTQYF. The CDR3, as DNA: TGCGCCAGCAGCCAAGAACCAGGGACAACTAGCACAGATACGCAGTATTTT.

The chain recombines TRBV7-8 with TRBJ2-2; D gene ambiguous. Germline CDR1 SGHVS, CDR2 FQNEAQ. This CDR3 is built from 18 residues. The V end was cut by 6 bases, the J end by 0 bases, with 20 bases between. The CDR3 sequence: CASRSAVGSGANTGELFF. CDR3 bases: TGTGCCAGCAGATCCGCAGTCGGCTCTGGGGCGAACACCGGGGAGCTGTTTTTT. The full variable domain, rest sourced from reference TRBV7-8 and TRBJ2-2, is GAGVSQSPRYKVAKRGQDVALRCDPISGHVSLFWYQQALGQGPEFLTYFQNEAQLDKSGLPSDRFFAERPEGSVSTLKIQRTQQEDSAVYLCASRSAVGSGANTGELFFGEGSRLTVL.

The V gene is TRBV5-1, the J gene TRBJ2-2; D call uncertain. Looked up from germline, CDR1 is SGHRS and CDR2 is YFSETQ. The length of the CDR3 is 14 residues. Between the trimmed V and J ends, which lost 1 base and 4 bases, there was a span of 8 bases. The CDR3 is CASSLITGTGELFF. DNA of the CDR3: TGCGCCAGCAGCTTGATAACGGGCACCGGGGAGCTGTTTTTT. The full variable domain, rest sourced from reference TRBV5-1 and TRBJ2-2, is KAGVTQTPRYLIKTRGQQVTLSCSPISGHRSVSWYQQTPGQGLQFLFEYFSETQRNKGNFPGRFSGRQFSNSRSEMNVSTLELGDSALYLCASSLITGTGELFFGEGSRLTVL.

The CDR3 region is CPPVPPRGRKKGNYGYTF. DNA for the CDR3: TGTCCCCCAGTACCCCCCAGGGGGCGTAAAAAAGGAAACTATGGCTACACCTTC. The chain carries TRBV19 and TRBJ1-2; TRBD1 aligns across 8 bases. CDR1 and CDR2 (germline): LNHDA, SQIVND (reference sequence). The CDR3 extends over 18 amino acids.

This chain uses TRBV4-3 with TRBJ1-4, with D possibly matching TRBD1 (6 bases). The germline V and J ends were trimmed by 0 bases and 0 bases, with 14 bases remaining between them. Germline values: CDR1 LGHNA, CDR2 YSLEER. CDR3 length equals 18 residues. The CDR3 coding sequence is TGCGCCAGCAGCCAAGAGCGGACAGCCATCTCAACTAATGAAAAACTGTTTTTT. It codes for CASSQERTAISTNEKLFF.

The CDR3 sequence is CASSPWASTGSNSPLHF. CDR3 bases: TGTGCCAGCTCACCTTGGGCTTCTACAGGGAGTAATTCACCCCTCCACTTT. The V call is TRBV18, the J call TRBJ1-6, with D possibly being TRBD1 (6 bases). Germline-derived CDR1 and CDR2 are KGHSH and LQKENI. The CDR3 loop spans 17 amino acids. Trimming left V 3 bases short and J 6 bases short, with 18 bases between.

This clone was observed a single time. The chain is built from TRBV30 and TRBJ1-6; D perhaps matches TRBD1 (5 bases). Trimming removed 5 bases from V and 7 bases from J, with 15 bases in between. Germline CDR1 reads GTSNPN; CDR2 reads SVGIG (reference sequence). This CDR3 spans 14 amino acids. The CDR3 DNA reads as TGTGCCTGGTGCCAGCACGGGGCAAATTCACCCCTCCACTTT. It translates to CAWCQHGANSPLHF.

The chain has TRBV7-3 and TRBJ2-2, with 10 bases identical to TRBD1. Germline-derived CDR1 and CDR2 are SGHTA and FQGTGA. J gave up 7 bases and V 2 bases, and 7 bases lay outside the gene matches. This CDR3 has 16 amino acids. The CDR3 region has the DNA TGTGCCAGCAGCTTACTTCCGGGACAGGGGTTCGGGGAGCTGTTTTTT. It translates to CASSLLPGQGFGELFF.

The genes are TRBV7-3 and TRBJ2-5; 11 nucleotides align to TRBD2. The germline gives CDR1 SGHTA, CDR2 FQGTGA. The junction had 10 bases not matched to a gene; V was cut back by 5 bases and J by 5 bases. This CDR3 has 16 amino acids. The CDR3 sequence is CASSPKIAGGLETQYF. The CDR3 DNA follows: TGTGCCAGCAGCCCTAAGATAGCGGGGGGGCTCGAGACCCAGTACTTC.

The chain couples TRBV5-6 to TRBJ2-5; D is undetermined. Trimming took off 0 bases at V and 0 bases at J, with 3 bases between the two ends. Germline assignment: CDR1 SGHDT and CDR2 YYEEEE. The CDR3 length is 13 residues. The CDR3 here is CASSLEDQETQYF. The CDR3 coding sequence is TGTGCCAGCAGCTTGGAGGACCAAGAGACCCAGTACTTC. The full variable domain, rest sourced from reference TRBV5-6 and TRBJ2-5, is DAGVTQSPTHLIKTRGQQVTLRCSPKSGHDTVSWYQQALGQGPQFIFQYYEEEERQRGNFPDRFSGHQFPNYSSELNVNALLLGDSALYLCASSLEDQETQYFGPGTRLLVL.

The V and J genes are TRBV9 and TRBJ1-6; 8 bases match TRBD1. Trimming at V came to 6 bases and at J to 5 bases, leaving 4 bases not matched to a gene. The CDR3 is 14 residues long. Per germline, CDR1 SGDLS and CDR2 YYNGEE. DNA of the CDR3: TGTGCCAGCACGCGACAGGGGCATAATTCACCCCTCCACTTT. Translation gives CASTRQGHNSPLHF.

In nucleotides, the CDR3 is TGTGCCAGCAGCTTCCGGGACTGTTATCAGCCCCAGCATTTT. Amino acid sequence: CASSFRDCYQPQHF. The chain has TRBV5-4 and TRBJ1-5; tentatively, D is TRBD1 (5 bases). Trimming took 2 bases from V and 5 from J, leaving 11 bases between them. The length of the CDR3 is 14 residues. Germline loops: CDR1 SGHNT, CDR2 YYREEE (reference sequence).

The gene calls are TRBV9 and TRBJ1-4, with D tentatively TRBD1 (5 bases). Trimming stripped 3 bases from V and 6 bases from J, with 15 bases between. The CDR3 has 15 amino acids. CDR1 is SGDLS and CDR2 is YYNGEE in the germline V gene. The CDR3 DNA reads TGTGCCAGCAGCGCTAACAGAGGGGCGGATGAAAAACTGTTTTTT. Translated: CASSANRGADEKLFF.

The chain combines TRBV4-1 with TRBJ2-5; D gene ambiguous. CDR3 length: 18 residues. Looked up from germline, CDR1 is MGHRA and CDR2 is YSYEKL. Trimming stripped 0 bases from V and 2 bases from J, with 19 bases between. Here the CDR3 DNA reads TGCGCCAGCAGCCAAGATTTTAGGGCTAGACCAAGTCAAGAGACCCAGTACTTC. This translates into CASSQDFRARPSQETQYF.

The V and J genes are TRBV7-9 and TRBJ1-5, with TRBD1 matching over 8 bases. The CDR3 is 18 amino acids. Germline V CDR1 and CDR2: SEHNR, FQNEAQ (reference sequence). After removal of 5 bases from V and 4 bases from J, the junction contained 16 bases not matched to a gene. The CDR3 nucleotides are TGTGCCAGCAGCCTGTCTTTCGGCGTTACAGGGGGAAATCAGCCCCAGCATTTT. This sequence encodes CASSLSFGVTGGNQPQHF.

In DNA, the CDR3 is TGTGCCAGCTCACCTGCCAGGGGGCCAACTAATGAAAAACTGTTTTTT. Its translation: CASSPARGPTNEKLFF. This chain uses TRBV18 with TRBJ1-4; 8 bases align to TRBD1. The germline V gene encodes CDR1 KGHSH and CDR2 LQKENI. V gave up 3 bases and J gave up 0 bases; unmatched junction bases: 3. This CDR3 spans 16 amino acids.

The genes are TRBV4-3 and TRBJ2-7; 8 bases fit TRBD1. The CDR3 extends over 17 amino acids. Trimming took 0 bases from V and 0 from J; bases not matched to a gene: 7. Germline V gene data show CDR1 as LGHNA and CDR2 as YSLEER. CDR3 protein: CASSQDRGTGSSYEQYF. CDR3 DNA sequence: TGCGCCAGCAGCCAAGACCGCGGGACAGGAAGCTCCTACGAGCAGTACTTC.

The rearrangement uses TRBV5-1 and TRBJ1-1, with 11 bases fitting TRBD1. There are 22 residues in the CDR3. CDR1 is SGHRS and CDR2 is YFSETQ in the germline V gene. V shed 3 bases and J 0 bases; nucleotides not matched to a gene: 22. CDR3: CASSYRDRGSGMASGMNTEAFF. DNA of the CDR3: TGCGCCAGCAGCTACCGGGACAGGGGGAGCGGAATGGCAAGCGGAATGAACACTGAAGCTTTCTTT.